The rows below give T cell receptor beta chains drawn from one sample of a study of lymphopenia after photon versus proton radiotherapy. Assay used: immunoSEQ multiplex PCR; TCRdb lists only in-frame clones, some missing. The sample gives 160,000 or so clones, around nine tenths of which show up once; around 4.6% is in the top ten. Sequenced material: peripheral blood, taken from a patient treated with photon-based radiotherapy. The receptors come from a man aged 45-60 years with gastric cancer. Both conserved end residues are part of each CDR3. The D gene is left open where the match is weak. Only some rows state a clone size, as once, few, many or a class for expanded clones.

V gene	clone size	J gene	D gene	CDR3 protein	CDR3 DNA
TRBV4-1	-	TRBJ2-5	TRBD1	CASSPSQGVTPRQETQYF	TGCGCCAGCAGCCCGTCACAGGGGGTGACTCCCCGCCAAGAGACCCAGTACTTC
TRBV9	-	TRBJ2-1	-	CASSVGVGGGLNEQFF	TGTGCCAGCAGCGTAGGAGTTGGCGGGGGCCTTAATGAGCAGTTCTTC
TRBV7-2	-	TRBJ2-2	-	CASTVGGNTGELFF	TGTGCCAGCACCGTGGGGGGGAACACCGGGGAGCTGTTTTTT
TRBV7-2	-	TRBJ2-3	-	CASSSDNPRTDTQYF	TGTGCCAGCAGCTCGGACAACCCAAGGACAGATACGCAGTATTTT
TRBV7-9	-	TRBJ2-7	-	CASSPRLDGPYEQYF	TGTGCCAGCAGCCCACGACTAGATGGTCCCTACGAGCAGTACTTC
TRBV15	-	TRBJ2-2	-	CATSRQGISIKNTGELFF	TGTGCCACCAGCAGGCAGGGGATATCAATCAAGAACACCGGGGAGCTGTTTTTT
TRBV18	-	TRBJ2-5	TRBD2	CASSPPPGGATQYF	TGTGCCAGCTCACCACCACCGGGAGGAGCGACCCAGTACTTC
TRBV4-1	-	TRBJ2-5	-	CASSQGPPGRGNGETQYF	TGCGCCAGCAGCCAAGGTCCCCCGGGTAGGGGGAACGGAGAGACCCAGTACTTC
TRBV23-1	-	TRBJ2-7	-	CASSHQVPRRTLWGLGQYF	TGCGCCAGCAGTCACCAAGTCCCCAGGCGGACCTTATGGGGTTTAGGGCAGTACTTC
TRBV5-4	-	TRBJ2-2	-	CASSFVATGAQSGELFF	TGTGCCAGCAGCTTTGTTGCGACGGGAGCGCAATCCGGGGAGCTGTTTTTT
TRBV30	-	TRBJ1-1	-	CAWSDRNPTEAFF	TGTGCCTGGAGTGACAGGAACCCCACTGAAGCTTTCTTT
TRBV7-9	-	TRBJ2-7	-	CASSFPGEGADEQYF	TGTGCCAGCAGCTTCCCGGGAGAGGGGGCGGACGAGCAGTACTTC
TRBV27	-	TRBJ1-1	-	CASSGGGAGRNTEAFF	TGTGCCAGCAGTGGGGGGGGCGCCGGCAGGAACACTGAAGCTTTCTTT
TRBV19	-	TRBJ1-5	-	CASSTLRTGVKQPQHF	TGTGCCAGTAGTACCCTCCGGACGGGAGTGAAACAGCCCCAGCATTTT
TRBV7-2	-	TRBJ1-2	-	CASSLAGQGYTF	TGTGCCAGCAGCTTAGCGGGGCAGGGCTACACCTTC
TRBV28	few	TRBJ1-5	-	CASTSSWGGGRQPQHF	TGTGCCAGCACTTCCTCCTGGGGGGGAGGGAGACAGCCCCAGCATTTT
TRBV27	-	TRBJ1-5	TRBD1	CASSPSGQTSNQPQHF	TGTGCCAGCAGTCCTTCGGGACAGACTAGCAATCAGCCCCAGCATTTT
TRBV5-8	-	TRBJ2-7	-	CASSFLYEQYF	TGTGCCAGCAGCTTCTTATACGAGCAGTACTTC
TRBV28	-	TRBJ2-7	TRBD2	CASSPGLAGAGEQYF	TGTGCCAGCAGCCCCGGACTAGCGGGAGCAGGGGAGCAGTACTTC
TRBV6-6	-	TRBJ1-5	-	CASVGGQELFNQPQHF	TGTGCCAGCGTCGGCGGGCAGGAGTTATTCAATCAGCCCCAGCATTTT
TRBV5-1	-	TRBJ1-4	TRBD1	CASSLAGQGSAEKLFF	TGCGCCAGCAGCTTGGCTGGACAGGGTTCGGCCGAAAAACTGTTTTTT
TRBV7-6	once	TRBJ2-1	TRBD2	CASSSRTSGRNNEQFF	TGTGCCAGCAGCTCTAGGACTAGCGGGAGGAACAATGAGCAGTTCTTC
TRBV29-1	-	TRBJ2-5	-	CSVVQGPQETQYF	TGCAGCGTAGTACAGGGCCCCCAAGAGACCCAGTACTTC
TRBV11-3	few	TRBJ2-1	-	CASSLGVVGKPTDEQFF	TGTGCCAGCAGCTTGGGAGTGGTGGGGAAACCTACCGATGAGCAGTTCTTC
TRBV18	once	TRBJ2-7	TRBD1	CASSPSGTGGEQYF	TGTGCCAGCTCACCATCCGGGACAGGGGGCGAGCAGTACTTC
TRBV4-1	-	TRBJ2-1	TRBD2	CASSQGRGRYNEQFF	TGCGCCAGCAGCCAAGGCCGCGGGAGGTACAATGAGCAGTTCTTC
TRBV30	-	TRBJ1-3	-	CAWSEGDYSGNTIYF	TGTGCCTGGAGTGAGGGGGACTACTCTGGAAACACCATATATTTT
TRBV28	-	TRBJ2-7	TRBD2	CAGAGTSGSYEQYF	TGTGCCGGGGCCGGGACTAGCGGGAGCTACGAGCAGTACTTC
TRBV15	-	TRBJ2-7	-	CATSRVPSGEQYF	TGTGCCACCAGCAGAGTCCCCAGTGGCGAGCAGTACTTC
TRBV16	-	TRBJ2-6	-	CASSQSSGANVLTF	TGTGCCAGCAGCCAAAGCTCTGGGGCCAACGTCCTGACTTTC
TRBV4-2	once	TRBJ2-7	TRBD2	CASSQGRGLASYEQYF	TGTGCCAGCAGCCAAGGGCGGGGACTAGCGAGCTACGAGCAGTACTTC
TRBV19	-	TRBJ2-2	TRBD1	CASSIRQGGTGELFF	TGTGCCAGTAGCATTAGACAGGGGGGCACCGGGGAGCTGTTTTTT
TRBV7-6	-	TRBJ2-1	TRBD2	CASSLDAGDYNEQFF	TGTGCCAGCAGCTTAGACGCGGGAGACTACAATGAGCAGTTCTTC
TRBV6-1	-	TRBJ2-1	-	CASSGTANNEQFF	TGTGCCAGCAGTGGGACAGCCAACAATGAGCAGTTCTTC
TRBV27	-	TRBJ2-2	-	CASSLSSRKTSGELFF	TGTGCCAGCAGTTTATCATCCAGGAAAACGTCCGGGGAGCTGTTTTTT
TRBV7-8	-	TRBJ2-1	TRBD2	CASSLASLAGGTYNEQFF	TGTGCCAGCAGCTTAGCGTCTCTAGCGGGAGGGACCTACAATGAGCAGTTCTTC
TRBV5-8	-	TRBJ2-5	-	CASSFRASEKETQYF	TGTGCCAGCAGCTTTCGTGCTAGCGAGAAAGAGACCCAGTACTTC
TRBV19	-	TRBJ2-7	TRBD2	CASSLAGGPWEQYF	TGTGCCAGTAGCCTAGCGGGAGGGCCGTGGGAGCAGTACTTC
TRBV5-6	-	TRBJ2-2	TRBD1	CASSLIGDRVHTGELFF	TGTGCCAGCAGCTTGATTGGGGACAGGGTTCACACCGGGGAGCTGTTTTTT
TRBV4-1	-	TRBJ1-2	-	CASSQGRAGKRGDYGYTF	TGCGCCAGCAGCCAAGGGCGGGCAGGGAAGCGTGGGGACTATGGCTACACCTTC
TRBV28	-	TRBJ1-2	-	CASSSDRYGYTF	TGTGCCAGCAGTTCGGACAGATATGGCTACACCTTC
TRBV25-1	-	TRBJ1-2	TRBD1	CASSPQTGGPYGYTF	TGTGCCAGCAGTCCTCAGACAGGGGGCCCTTATGGCTACACCTTC
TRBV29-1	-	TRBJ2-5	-	CSVGRDSWETQYF	TGCAGCGTTGGGAGGGATAGCTGGGAGACCCAGTACTTC
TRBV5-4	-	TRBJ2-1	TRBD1	CASSFLAGTVNNEQFF	TGTGCCAGCAGCTTTCTAGCCGGGACAGTGAACAATGAGCAGTTCTTC
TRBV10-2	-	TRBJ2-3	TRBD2	CASRVAGGTDTQYF	TGCGCCAGCAGGGTAGCGGGGGGGACAGATACGCAGTATTTT
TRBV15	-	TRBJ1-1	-	CATSRVQGFAFF	TGTGCCACCAGCAGAGTTCAGGGATTCGCTTTCTTT
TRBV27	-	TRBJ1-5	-	CASSFSRPNQPQHF	TGTGCCAGCAGTTTTTCAAGACCTAATCAGCCCCAGCATTTT
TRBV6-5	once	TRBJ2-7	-	CASSFSGHLTYEQYF	TGTGCCAGCAGCTTCTCGGGACACCTTACCTACGAGCAGTACTTC